This T cell receptor beta chain appears in the sequencing data of a study of blood T cell repertoires in COVID-19. Profiling relied on immunoSEQ multiplex PCR, and the TCRdb table lists in-frame clones only, not all of them. The sample shows under 250,000 clones, 80% to 95% of them seen only once. The sequencing sample was made of peripheral blood. The origin of this receptor is a man aged 25-45 years with COVID-19, enrolled during active disease.

The CDR3 reads CASRAGWTGELFF. The CDR3 DNA is TGTGCCAGCAGGGCCGGGTGGACCGGGGAGCTGTTTTTT. The chain is built from TRBV2 and TRBJ2-2; D remains unclear. The length of the CDR3 is 13 residues. With 6 bases removed from V and 5 bases from J, the gap between germline ends came to 10 bases. CDR1 and CDR2 from the germline V gene are SNHLY and FYNNEI.